Listed here is a single T cell receptor (beta chain). Its specificity is not known. The CDR3 runs 15 residues. Trimming took off 2 bases at V and 7 bases at J, with 12 bases between the two ends. CDR1 is MNHEY, CDR2 SVGAGI, per germline. TCRdb's copy holds only in-frame clones and misses some; the assay was immunoSEQ multiplex PCR. The sample has some 2,000,000 clones, roughly 94% seen once. This entry belongs to a study of shared clonotypes between healthy human individuals. Study information: Each donor contributed plates that comprised three CD4 naive, three CD4 memory, two CD8 naive and one CD8 memory.

Study outcomes and limitations: Among donors, sharing of clonotypes was expected to be affected by sequencing depth. For sorted subsets, rarefaction showed incomplete sequencing despite large depth.

The specimen was naive CD4+ T cells sorted from blood. The subset here: CD45RA+ positively selected. V and J are TRBV6-5 and TRBJ1-6, with D unclear. This receptor was obtained from a man between 18 and 29 years old in good health. This CDR3 reads CASSYTRQVNSPLHF. The CDR3 nucleotides read TGTGCCAGCAGTTACACCCGGCAGGTCAATTCACCCCTCCACTTT.